The rows below give T cell receptor beta chains drawn from one sample of a study of T cell responses to AZD1222 COVID-19 vaccine. The data were produced by immunoSEQ multiplex PCR, yet TCRdb's version contains in-frame clones alone and is incomplete. Among some 84,000 clones listed, around nine tenths were seen once. The sequencing here drew on peripheral blood, taken 28 days after the second AZD1222 dose. Receptors were obtained from an adult who received the AZD1222 COVID-19 vaccine. The CDR3 runs from the conserved cysteine through the conserved F or W. The D gene is left open where the match is weak.

TRBV6-5,TRBJ2-7,TRBD1,CASLGQEVREQYF
TRBV18,TRBJ1-2,-,CASSMGREYGYTF
TRBV11-2,TRBJ2-7,TRBD2,CASSLRNRGGTLNTYEQYF
TRBV27,TRBJ1-1,-,CASSFSVGTTEAFF
TRBV10-3,TRBJ1-5,-,CATVDRWQAGQPQHF
TRBV11-2,TRBJ2-5,TRBD2,CASSLVSLAEETQYF
TRBV7-2,TRBJ2-7,-,CASRLAVSSYEQYF
TRBV28,TRBJ1-6,-,CASTPPDTNYNSPLHF
TRBV7-9,TRBJ2-7,-,CASSFSYEQYF
TRBV5-1,TRBJ1-2,TRBD1,CASSQDRRGGYTF
TRBV5-6,TRBJ2-1,-,CASLNAFHSYNEQFF
TRBV18,TRBJ1-1,-,CASSATGQTEAFF
TRBV5-4,TRBJ2-7,TRBD1,CASSSRQGTNEQYF
TRBV9,TRBJ2-7,TRBD2,CASSEGLAGYEQYF
TRBV3-1/TRBV3-2,TRBJ1-1,-,CASSTHSNTEAFF
TRBV6-6,TRBJ2-3,-,CASSLTGRTDTQYF
TRBV14,TRBJ1-2,-,CASSQEENYGYTF
TRBV6-2/TRBV6-3,TRBJ1-1,-,CASSYQDTEAFF
TRBV7-9,TRBJ1-2,-,CASRTNYGYTF
TRBV5-6,TRBJ1-2,TRBD1,CASRTGTGGDGYTF
TRBV6-2/TRBV6-3,TRBJ1-2,TRBD1,CASSNSGTGGYGYTF
TRBV7-9,TRBJ2-7,TRBD1,CASTPGQGEEQYF
TRBV29-1,TRBJ2-7,TRBD2,CSVEGLGVSEQYF
TRBV6-2/TRBV6-3,TRBJ1-4,-,CASSSRTEASEKLFF
TRBV11-3,TRBJ2-1,-,CASSRDAYNEQFF
TRBV6-2/TRBV6-3,TRBJ2-7,TRBD2,CASSYSLLAVEQYF
TRBV18,TRBJ1-2,TRBD1,CASSPRQGGDYGYTF
TRBV19,TRBJ2-7,TRBD2,CASSIVGTSGSSYEQYF
TRBV18,TRBJ2-5,-,CASSLGQETQYF
TRBV6-6,TRBJ1-2,TRBD1,CASSPTGAEGYTF
TRBV9,TRBJ2-5,-,CASSVFGETQYF
TRBV19,TRBJ1-6,-,CASSFAFRGPLHF
TRBV4-1,TRBJ1-5,-,CASSQAGPLASNQPQHF
TRBV3-1/TRBV3-2,TRBJ2-7,-,CASSQGTRPYEQYF
TRBV7-9,TRBJ2-4,TRBD1,CASSFGQGAGIQYF
TRBV10-1,TRBJ2-1,-,CASSESPQSSYNEQFF
TRBV5-1,TRBJ2-1,-,CASSLGGTQNEQFF
TRBV7-2,TRBJ2-1,-,CASTRGGGYNEQFF
TRBV2,TRBJ2-2,TRBD1,CASRAADRMNTGELFF
TRBV7-2,TRBJ2-5,-,CASSSSPLGLLETQYF
TRBV3-1/TRBV3-2,TRBJ1-2,TRBD1,CASTPGGGGYTF
TRBV12-3/TRBV12-4,TRBJ2-1,-,CASSLGREQFF
TRBV7-3,TRBJ1-1,TRBD1,CASSVGQGAEAFF
TRBV18,TRBJ2-1,-,CASSPGGHEQFF
TRBV11-1,TRBJ2-1,TRBD2,CASSPGGSGGMDQFF
TRBV5-1,TRBJ2-3,-,CASSPGPARGDTDTQYF
TRBV7-2,TRBJ1-2,-,CASSSQGTSRDGYTF
TRBV18,TRBJ2-7,TRBD1,CASSLAGQGSYEQYF
TRBV11-2,TRBJ2-1,-,CASSLVPGDNEQFF
TRBV27,TRBJ2-7,-,CASSLRGQPYEQYF